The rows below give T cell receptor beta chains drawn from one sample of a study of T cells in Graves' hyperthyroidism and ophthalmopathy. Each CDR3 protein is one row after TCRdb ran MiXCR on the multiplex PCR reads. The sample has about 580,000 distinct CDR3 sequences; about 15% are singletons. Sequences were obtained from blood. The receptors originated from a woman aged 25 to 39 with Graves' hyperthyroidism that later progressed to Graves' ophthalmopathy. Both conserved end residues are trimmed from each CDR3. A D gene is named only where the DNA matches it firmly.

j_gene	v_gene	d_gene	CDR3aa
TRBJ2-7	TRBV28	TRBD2	ATEGLAGGRSYEQY
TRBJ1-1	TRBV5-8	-	ASSVGLAMNTEAF
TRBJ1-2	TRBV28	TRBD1	ANNSGDRSYGYT
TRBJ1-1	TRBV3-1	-	ASSQYLNTEAF
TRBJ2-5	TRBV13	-	ASSLGVVETQY
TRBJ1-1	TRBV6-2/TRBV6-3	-	ASSYADRGIRNTEAF
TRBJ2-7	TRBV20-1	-	SARVLARAEQY
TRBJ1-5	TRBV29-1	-	SVLTGQGQPQH
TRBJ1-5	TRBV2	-	ASSESTGGRGYSNQPQH
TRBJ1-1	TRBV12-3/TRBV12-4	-	ASSWGESTEAF
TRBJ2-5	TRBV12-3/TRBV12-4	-	ASSSLGTATQETQY
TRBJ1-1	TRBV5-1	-	ASSSGILTPGAEAF
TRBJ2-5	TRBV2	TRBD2	ASSEELAGSFEGY
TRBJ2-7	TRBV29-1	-	SVAPRLSYEQY
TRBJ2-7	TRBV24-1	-	ATSDYGGWQY
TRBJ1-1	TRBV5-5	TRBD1	ASSLTGGRDTEAF
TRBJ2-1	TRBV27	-	ASRDYPLTAYNEQF
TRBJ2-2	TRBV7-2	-	ASSSSDVANTGELF
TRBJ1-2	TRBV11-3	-	ASSLDFSRYGYT
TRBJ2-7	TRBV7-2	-	ASSPSQGSYEQY
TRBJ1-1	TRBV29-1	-	SVEALLRNTEAF
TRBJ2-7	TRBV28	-	ASGGGYEQY
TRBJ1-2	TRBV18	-	ASSPTGDANYGYT
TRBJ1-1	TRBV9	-	ASSVVGVSTEAF
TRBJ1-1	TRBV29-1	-	SVLPGMDTEAF
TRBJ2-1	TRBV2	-	ASSAGSVRYNEQF
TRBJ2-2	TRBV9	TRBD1	ASSVAGGVSTGELF
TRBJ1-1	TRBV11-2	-	ASSFPPGEAF
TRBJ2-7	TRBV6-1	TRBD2	ASLSRGSGEYEQY
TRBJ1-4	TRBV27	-	ASSLVQDGRKLF
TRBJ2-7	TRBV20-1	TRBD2	SARGLAHSSYEQY
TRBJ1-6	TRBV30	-	AWSVMGVWQSLH
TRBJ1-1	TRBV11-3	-	ASSMPGASTEAF
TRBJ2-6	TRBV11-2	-	ASSSRTNSGANVLT
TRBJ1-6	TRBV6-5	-	ASSYSPWGSYNSPLH
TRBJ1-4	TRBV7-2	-	ASSLDGTNEKLF
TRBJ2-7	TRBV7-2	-	ASSLAGLPYEQY
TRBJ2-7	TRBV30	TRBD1	AWSEMPGQGYEQY
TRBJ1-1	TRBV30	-	ASATGIPKDTEAF
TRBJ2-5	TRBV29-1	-	SVRGGWETQY
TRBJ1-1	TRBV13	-	ASFTADMNTEAF
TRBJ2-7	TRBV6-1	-	ASSPLSQGGTYEQY
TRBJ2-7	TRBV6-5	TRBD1	ASSYRPGQVGYEQY
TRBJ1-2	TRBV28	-	ASSLGDTGGYGYT
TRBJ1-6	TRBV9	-	ASSSWRQDNSPLH
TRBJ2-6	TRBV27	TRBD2	ATPIRGEGRDSGANVLT
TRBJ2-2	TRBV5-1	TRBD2	ASSLGLAGEVTGELF
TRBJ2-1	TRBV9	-	ASSSQQGWF
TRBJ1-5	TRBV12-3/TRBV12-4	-	ASSLTGSNNQPQH
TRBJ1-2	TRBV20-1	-	STQVYGYT
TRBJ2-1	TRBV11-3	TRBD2	ASSAGLAGYNEQF
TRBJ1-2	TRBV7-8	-	ASSLLWGNAEGYT
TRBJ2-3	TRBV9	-	ASSVGVAESTDTQY
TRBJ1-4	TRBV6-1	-	ASGRPATNEKLF
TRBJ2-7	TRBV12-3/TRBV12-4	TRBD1	ASSQDPIREQGPYEQY